This TCR beta chain comes out of a study of cytomegalovirus exposure and HLA in healthy donors. General study results and limits: An analysis that came later showed most CMV-associated TCR beta chains appearing HLA-restricted.

PCR primers comprised 60 Vbeta and 13 Jbeta primers. This table comes from immunoSEQ multiplex PCR, and its TCRdb copy is limited to in-frame clones, with some not included. The table shows approximately 100,000 clones, with less than 70% occurring only once. On this clone itself: The antigen remains unidentified.

Trimming cost V 5 bases and J 5 bases, with 9 bases left between them. The germline gives CDR1 GTSNPN, CDR2 SVGIG (reference sequence). This CDR3 is 11 amino acids long. V is TRBV30 and J is TRBJ1-1; weak D call: TRBD1 (5 bases). The source is a human donor in good health. Sample: PBMCs. The CDR3 DNA follows: TGTGCCTGGGATGGGGGGACTGAAGCTTTCTTT. Protein product: CAWDGGTEAFF.